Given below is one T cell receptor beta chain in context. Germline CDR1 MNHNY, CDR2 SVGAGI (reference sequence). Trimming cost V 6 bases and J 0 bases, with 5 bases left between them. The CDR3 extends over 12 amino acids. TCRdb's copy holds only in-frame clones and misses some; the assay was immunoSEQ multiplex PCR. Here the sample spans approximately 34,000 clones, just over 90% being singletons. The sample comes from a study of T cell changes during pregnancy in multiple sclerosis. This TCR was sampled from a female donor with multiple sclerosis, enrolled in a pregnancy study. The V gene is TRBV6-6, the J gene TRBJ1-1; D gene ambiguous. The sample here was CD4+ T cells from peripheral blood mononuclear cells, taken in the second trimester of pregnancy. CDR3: CASRHMNTEAFF. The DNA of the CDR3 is TGTGCCAGCAGGCACATGAACACTGAAGCTTTCTTT.